The TCR beta chain described here comes from a study of CD8+CD57+ T cells in acquired aplastic anemia. Whole-study results and caveats: Among patients, CD8+CD57+ cells displayed less diversity than the total CD4+ and CD8+ pools did.

Genomic DNA acted as the template from which TCR beta VDJ combination and CDR3 sequence profiling were carried out. TCRdb reanalysed the reads using MiXCR and keeps one entry per CDR3 protein. The sample has about 20,000 distinct CDR3 sequences, 30% to 50% seen once. Note on this clonotype: No antigen is known for it.

CDR1 DFQATT and CDR2 SNEGSKA come from the germline V gene (reference sequence). Trimming cost V 6 bases and J 7 bases; bases outside gene matches: 15. The CDR3 runs to 16 residues. Patients chosen for sequencing had shown CD8+CD57+ cell expansion by flow cytometry. By the time of blood sampling, patients had still received no therapy. Researchers bead-enriched CD8+CD57+ cells and obtained a mean 1.6 ug DNA. This rearrangement joins TRBV20-1 to TRBJ2-1; 10 bases align to TRBD2. This receptor was identified in a human donor with aplastic anemia. The specimen sequenced was CD8+CD57+ T cells sorted from PBMCs. Subset reported: bead-enriched CD8+CD57+ effector memory T cells from SAA patients. In nucleotides, the CDR3 is TGCAGTGCCAAGATTTGGGAAGGACTAGCGGAAAATGAGCAGTTCTTC. It translates to CSAKIWEGLAENEQFF.